The 31 T cell receptor beta chains presented below share a single source sample, sequenced in a study of sequential checkpoint blockade in melanoma. Treatment described: randomized to nivolumab then ipilimumab (arm A) or the reverse (arm B). Libraries were prepared by immunoSEQ multiplex PCR; TCRdb keeps only in-frame clonotypes and omits some of them. The data show 20,000 or so clones, with 75% to 85% seen just once and roughly two fifths held by the top ten. Here the sequenced sample was CD8+ T cells sorted from blood (inferred from file names), taken from a patient given nivolumab and ipilimumab in sequence. The origin of the receptors is a human donor with melanoma.

The gene calls are TRBV5-5 and TRBJ2-7; 7 nucleotides align to TRBD1. The J segment lost 6 bases and the V segment lost 0 bases, leaving 6 bases of the junction unmatched. The CDR3 spans 14 residues. Germline loops: CDR1 SGHKS, CDR2 YYEKEE (reference sequence). CDR3 in DNA: TGTGCCAGCAGCTTGGAACAGGGGATCGCCGAGCAGTACTTC. This codes for CASSLEQGIAEQYF.

This sequence joins TRBV19 and TRBJ1-1, with 11 bases lining up with TRBD1. The V and J ends lost 6 bases and 4 bases, in that order; junction bases with no gene match: 7. Germline CDR1 is LNHDA and CDR2 is SQIVND (reference sequence). The CDR3 consists of 15 residues. CDR3 nucleotide sequence: TGTGCCAGTAGGGTCACGGGACAGGGGGTCACTGAAGCTTTCTTT. Its translation is CASRVTGQGVTEAFF.

The gene calls are TRBV30 and TRBJ1-4; TRBD1 is a possible D gene (5 bases). The CDR3 contains 12 residues. From germline, CDR1 is GTSNPN and CDR2 SVGIG (reference sequence). Trimming took 4 bases from V and 7 from J, leaving 10 bases between them. The CDR3 sequence: CAWTGSGEKLFF. The CDR3 DNA is TGTGCCTGGACAGGGTCGGGTGAAAAACTGTTTTTT.

This CDR3 reads CASSSDRNSGNTIYF. DNA for the CDR3: TGTGCCAGCAGCTCTGACAGAAACTCTGGAAACACCATATATTTT. V usage is TRBV5-4 and J usage is TRBJ1-3; weak D call: TRBD1 (5 bases). V was trimmed by 3 bases and J by 0 bases, leaving 10 bases between them. This CDR3 is 15 amino acids long. Germline lookup yields CDR1 SGHNT and CDR2 YYREEE (reference sequence).

The rearrangement joins TRBV6-6 to TRBJ1-1, with 7 bases matching TRBD1. V shed 6 bases, J shed 4 bases, and the junction held 5 bases outside the gene matches. Germline assignment: CDR1 MNHNY and CDR2 SVGAGI (reference sequence). The length of the CDR3 is 13 residues. Written as DNA, the CDR3 is TGTGCCAGCAGCAAACAGGGGAGCACTGAAGCTTTCTTT. Its translation: CASSKQGSTEAFF.

This chain connects TRBV11-1 to TRBJ1-1; TRBD1 matches at 9 bases. CDR1 and CDR2 (germline): SGHAT, FQDESV (reference sequence). CDR3 length: 16 residues. The junction had 9 bases not matched to a gene; V was cut back by 5 bases and J by 2 bases. The CDR3, as DNA: TGTGCCAGCAGCATGGACAGGGGAATGACTAACACTGAAGCTTTCTTT. Translated: CASSMDRGMTNTEAFF.

This chain joins TRBV5-1 and TRBJ2-2; 11 positions match TRBD1. V trimming: 0 bases; J trimming: 4 bases; junction bases outside the gene matches: 2. The CDR3 runs 16 residues. CDR1 SGHRS and CDR2 YFSETQ come from the germline V gene. For the CDR3, the DNA is TGCGCCAGCAGCTTGGTGGGGACAGGGGGCACCGGGGAGCTGTTTTTT. This encodes CASSLVGTGGTGELFF.

This clone was seen more than once but under ten times. The rearrangement joins TRBV28 to TRBJ2-7, with D perhaps matching TRBD1 (5 bases). V was clipped by 8 bases and J by 5 bases, with 13 bases between them. This CDR3 region has 12 residues. Germline assignment: CDR1 MDHEN and CDR2 SYDVKM. This CDR3 is CASRSGNHEQYF. In DNA, the CDR3 is TGTGCCAGCCGGTCAGGGAACCACGAGCAGTACTTC.

As regards this clone: This specimen includes other DNA sequences encoding the same CDR3. The chain combines TRBV7-8 with TRBJ1-1; D is possibly TRBD1 (5 bases). Germline V gene data show CDR1 as SGHVS and CDR2 as FQNEAQ. The V end lost 3 bases, the J end lost 3 bases, and 14 bases lay between the germline ends. CDR3 size: 15 residues. The CDR3 DNA follows: TGTGCCAGCAGCTTTGGGGGGGGTCGATACACTGAAGCTTTCTTT. It translates to CASSFGGGRYTEAFF.

This rearrangement joins TRBV5-6 to TRBJ2-7; TRBD2 is a possible D gene (6 bases). Trimming shortened V by 3 bases and J by 4 bases, and 14 bases separated the two germline ends. The CDR3 contains 14 residues. The germline V gene has CDR1 SGHDT and CDR2 YYEEEE. In DNA form, the CDR3 reads TGTGCCAGCAGCTCCCTCCGGGGGTCTTACGAGCAGTACTTC. It encodes CASSSLRGSYEQYF.

This clone occurred a few times. The CDR3: CASSSTGAPEAFF. The CDR3 region has the DNA TGTGCCAGCAGCTCGACGGGTGCCCCTGAAGCTTTCTTT. The chain uses TRBV5-4 and TRBJ1-1, with D unclear. Germline CDR1 and CDR2: SGHNT and YYREEE (reference sequence). This CDR3 is built from 13 residues. V was cut by 3 bases and J by 6 bases, with 12 bases left in between.

The sample holds a few counts of this clone. The V call is TRBV15, the J call TRBJ2-7; 9 bases match TRBD2. Trimming cost V 3 bases and J 3 bases; bases outside gene matches: 3. This CDR3 is built from 14 residues. Germline V gives CDR1 LNHNV, CDR2 YYDKDF (reference sequence). For the CDR3, the DNA is TGTGCCACCAGCAGCAGGACTAGCGACTACGAGCAGTACTTC. It translates to CATSSRTSDYEQYF.

The chain has TRBV19 and TRBJ1-1, with D tentatively TRBD1 (6 bases). The CDR3 is 15 amino acids. CDR1 and CDR2 from the germline V gene are LNHDA and SQIVND (reference sequence). V lost 5 bases to trimming and J lost 0 bases, with 13 bases between them. DNA of the CDR3: TGTGCCAGTAGTCCCCCCGGACAGATGAACACTGAAGCTTTCTTT. Translated, it gives CASSPPGQMNTEAFF.

This clone was detected only a few times. This chain links TRBV19 with TRBJ1-2; D is uncertain. The CDR3 extends over 15 amino acids. V lost 5 bases and J 6 bases, leaving 19 bases between the germline ends. In germline, CDR1 is LNHDA, CDR2 SQIVND (reference sequence). The CDR3 reads CASSSGYSAGDGYTF. CDR3 nucleotide sequence: TGTGCCAGTAGTTCCGGGTACAGCGCGGGTGATGGCTACACCTTC. Full variable domain (outside the CDR3, taken from reference TRBV19 and TRBJ1-2): DGGITQSPKYLFRKEGQNVTLSCEQNLNHDAMYWYRQDPGQGLRLIYYSQIVNDFQKGDIAEGYSVSREKKESFPLTVTSAQKNPTAFYLCASSSGYSAGDGYTFGSGTRLTVV.

The chain carries TRBV7-9 and TRBJ1-1; 7 bases align to TRBD1. Germline CDR1 reads SEHNR; CDR2 reads FQNEAQ (reference sequence). The CDR3 totals 13 residues. V lost 5 bases and J lost 5; bases outside the gene matches: 5. This chain's CDR3 is CASSINRGTEAFF. The DNA of the CDR3 is TGTGCCAGCAGCATCAACAGGGGTACTGAAGCTTTCTTT.

This clone was found once. This chain connects TRBV27 to TRBJ1-3; D gene uncertain. The CDR3 consists of 15 residues. Germline V gives CDR1 MNHEY, CDR2 SMNVEV (reference sequence). Trimming pared 0 bases from V and 3 bases from J, leaving 9 bases between. CDR3 DNA: TGTGCCAGCAGTTTATCGTCCGGGGTTGGAAACACCATATATTTT. Residues: CASSLSSGVGNTIYF.

V gene TRBV27 combines with J gene TRBJ2-7, with D perhaps matching TRBD1 (6 bases). This CDR3 contains 15 residues. Trimming shortened V by 5 bases and J by 1 base, and 15 bases separated the two germline ends. In germline, CDR1 is MNHEY, CDR2 SMNVEV (reference sequence). In nucleotides, the CDR3 is TGTGCCAGCAGTACCCACAGGGTTTATTCCTACGAGCAGTACTTC. Protein sequence: CASSTHRVYSYEQYF.

The rearrangement joins TRBV7-9 to TRBJ1-1; 7 bases line up with TRBD1. Germline V gene sequence: CDR1 SEHNR, CDR2 FQNEAQ (reference sequence). This CDR3 region has 12 residues. The V gene end was trimmed by 5 bases and the J gene end by 12 bases; junction bases not matched to a gene: 9. The DNA of the CDR3 is TGTGCCAGCAGCCCACTCCTCAGGGGGTCTTTCTTT. It translates to CASSPLLRGSFF.

The rearrangement joins TRBV13 to TRBJ2-7; D is uncertain. Germline V gives CDR1 PRHDT, CDR2 FYEKMQ (reference sequence). The CDR3 sequence is 16 residues long. V was shortened by 4 bases and J by 2 bases, with 18 bases between the two germline ends. CDR3 nucleotide sequence: TGTGCCAGCAGCTCCCGCCAAAAGCGCCCCGCCTACGAGCAGTACTTC. The encoded protein is CASSSRQKRPAYEQYF.

The chain has TRBV28 and TRBJ2-5; 10 bases align to TRBD1. The end of the DNA aligns better with TRBJ2-7, so the J call may be wrong. Germline-derived CDR1 and CDR2 are MDHEN and SYDVKM. There are 16 residues in the CDR3. CDR3 nucleotide sequence: TGTGCCAGCAGTTTATTGCCGGGACAGGGGACCTACGAGCAGTACTTC. This encodes CASSLLPGQGTYEQYF.

The rearrangement uses TRBV5-1 and TRBJ2-7, with 14 bases matching TRBD2. The CDR3 length is 18 residues. Per germline, CDR1 SGHRS and CDR2 YFSETQ. V gave up 0 bases and J gave up 3 bases; unmatched junction bases: 8. CDR3 bases: TGCGCCAGCAGCTTGGGATTAGGACTAGCGGGAGGCAACTACGAGCAGTACTTC. This codes for CASSLGLGLAGGNYEQYF.

The V gene is TRBV7-9, the J gene TRBJ1-1; the match to TRBD1 covers 7 bases. CDR1 is SEHNR and CDR2 is FQNEAQ in the germline V gene (reference sequence). The ends lost 3 bases at V and 0 bases at J; junction bases unmatched: 1. CDR3 length equals 14 residues. The CDR3 DNA reads TGTGCCAGCAGCTTGGGACAGCTGAACACTGAAGCTTTCTTT. Amino acids: CASSLGQLNTEAFF.

The chain combines TRBV28 with TRBJ1-2; D remains unclear. This CDR3 contains 14 residues. Germline assignment: CDR1 MDHEN and CDR2 SYDVKM. V gave up 6 bases and J gave up 3 bases, with 14 bases separating them. The CDR3 loop reads CASSPEGGYYGYTF. CDR3 in DNA: TGTGCCAGCAGCCCCGAGGGTGGCTACTATGGCTACACCTTC.

V and J are TRBV6-5 and TRBJ2-7; the D gene is possibly TRBD1 (5 bases). V lost 0 bases and J lost 4, with 10 bases in between. The CDR3 totals 14 residues. Germline CDR1 and CDR2: MNHEY and SVGAGI. DNA of the CDR3: TGTGCCAGCAGTTACTCCCAGGGAAGGTACGAGCAGTACTTC. Translated, it gives CASSYSQGRYEQYF.

The chain has TRBV6-1 and TRBJ2-7, with 8 bases matching TRBD1. This CDR3 has 14 amino acids. J lost 4 bases, V lost 1 base, and 3 bases had no gene match. Germline values: CDR1 MNHNS, CDR2 SASEGT. The CDR3 DNA reads as TGTGCCAGCAGTGAAGGGACAGGGATGTACGAGCAGTACTTC. It encodes CASSEGTGMYEQYF.

The rearrangement uses TRBV30 and TRBJ2-7; tentatively, D is TRBD2 (5 bases). V lost 2 bases and J lost 4, with 9 bases in between. This CDR3 comprises 12 residues. Germline CDR1 and CDR2: GTSNPN and SVGIG (reference sequence). The CDR3 DNA reads as TGTGCCTGGAGTCTCGGACTGTACGAGCAGTACTTC. Translating gives CAWSLGLYEQYF.

This clone was seen a handful of times. The V gene is TRBV7-9, the J gene TRBJ2-7; D not resolved. The CDR3 has 12 amino acids. Between the trimmed V and J ends, which lost 5 bases and 1 base, there was a span of 6 bases. Looked up from germline, CDR1 is SEHNR and CDR2 is FQNEAQ (reference sequence). In DNA, the CDR3 is TGTGCCAGCAGCCCCGCGTCCTACGAGCAGTACTTC. Its translation: CASSPASYEQYF.

The chain uses TRBV28 and TRBJ1-6; 7 positions agree with TRBD1. J gave up 6 bases and V 6 bases, and 11 bases lay outside the gene matches. The CDR3 has 16 residues. The germline gives CDR1 MDHEN, CDR2 SYDVKM. CDR3 region: CASRPPLGQTNSPLHF. The CDR3 region has the DNA TGTGCCAGCAGACCTCCCTTGGGACAGACTAATTCACCCCTCCACTTT.

The chain is built from TRBV5-1 and TRBJ1-4, with 8 bases aligning to TRBD1. J was trimmed by 7 bases and V by 1 base; bases with no gene match: 3. There are 14 residues in the CDR3. Germline assignment: CDR1 SGHRS and CDR2 YFSETQ. Here the CDR3 reads CASSLQQGGEKLFF. DNA for the CDR3: TGCGCCAGCAGCTTGCAACAGGGGGGTGAAAAACTGTTTTTT.

V and J are TRBV18 and TRBJ1-1, with 7 positions matching TRBD1. Germline loops: CDR1 KGHSH, CDR2 LQKENI. This CDR3 spans 17 amino acids. The trim removed 4 bases at V and 11 bases at J, leaving 22 bases unmatched. CDR3 region: CASSRTARTGSSGMAFF. CDR3 nucleotide sequence: TGTGCCAGCTCACGTACAGCCCGGACAGGATCGTCTGGGATGGCTTTCTTT.

This clone was seen a single time. The CDR3 loop is CASSPGGANEQYF. CDR3 nucleotides: TGTGCCAGCAGCCCAGGGGGCGCGAACGAGCAGTACTTC. The gene calls are TRBV28 and TRBJ2-7, with 8 bases identical to TRBD1. CDR3 length: 13 residues. Germline values: CDR1 MDHEN, CDR2 SYDVKM. V lost 6 bases and J lost 5; bases outside the gene matches: 6.